This TCR beta chain was captured in a study of blood T cell repertoires in COVID-19. Original handling: Estimated nucleated cell counts came from reference gene primer amplification. Using immunoSEQ multiplex PCR, the repertoire was profiled, and TCRdb retains in-frame clones only, with some absent. That table furnishes V, J and clone size, whereas the DNA furnished D and trimming. Altogether more than 300,000 clones are present, 85% to 95% being singletons, with the ten largest covering roughly 3.9%. V lost 6 bases to trimming and J lost 8 bases; unmatched junction nucleotides: 15. This CDR3 contains 17 residues. Per germline, CDR1 LNHDA and CDR2 SQIVND (reference sequence). Someone with COVID-19 had been met by exposed participants within 2 weeks before study entry.

Sequenced input: PBMCs or T cells enriched from blood (not recorded which). The chain employs TRBV19 and TRBJ1-6, with 8 bases fitting TRBD1. The origin of this receptor is a woman in her 30s who had been exposed to COVID-19. CDR3 in DNA: TGTGCCAGTAGAAAGGGCAGGGGGCCCCTCTTGCATTCACCCCTCCACTTT. It yields the protein CASRKGRGPLLHSPLHF.